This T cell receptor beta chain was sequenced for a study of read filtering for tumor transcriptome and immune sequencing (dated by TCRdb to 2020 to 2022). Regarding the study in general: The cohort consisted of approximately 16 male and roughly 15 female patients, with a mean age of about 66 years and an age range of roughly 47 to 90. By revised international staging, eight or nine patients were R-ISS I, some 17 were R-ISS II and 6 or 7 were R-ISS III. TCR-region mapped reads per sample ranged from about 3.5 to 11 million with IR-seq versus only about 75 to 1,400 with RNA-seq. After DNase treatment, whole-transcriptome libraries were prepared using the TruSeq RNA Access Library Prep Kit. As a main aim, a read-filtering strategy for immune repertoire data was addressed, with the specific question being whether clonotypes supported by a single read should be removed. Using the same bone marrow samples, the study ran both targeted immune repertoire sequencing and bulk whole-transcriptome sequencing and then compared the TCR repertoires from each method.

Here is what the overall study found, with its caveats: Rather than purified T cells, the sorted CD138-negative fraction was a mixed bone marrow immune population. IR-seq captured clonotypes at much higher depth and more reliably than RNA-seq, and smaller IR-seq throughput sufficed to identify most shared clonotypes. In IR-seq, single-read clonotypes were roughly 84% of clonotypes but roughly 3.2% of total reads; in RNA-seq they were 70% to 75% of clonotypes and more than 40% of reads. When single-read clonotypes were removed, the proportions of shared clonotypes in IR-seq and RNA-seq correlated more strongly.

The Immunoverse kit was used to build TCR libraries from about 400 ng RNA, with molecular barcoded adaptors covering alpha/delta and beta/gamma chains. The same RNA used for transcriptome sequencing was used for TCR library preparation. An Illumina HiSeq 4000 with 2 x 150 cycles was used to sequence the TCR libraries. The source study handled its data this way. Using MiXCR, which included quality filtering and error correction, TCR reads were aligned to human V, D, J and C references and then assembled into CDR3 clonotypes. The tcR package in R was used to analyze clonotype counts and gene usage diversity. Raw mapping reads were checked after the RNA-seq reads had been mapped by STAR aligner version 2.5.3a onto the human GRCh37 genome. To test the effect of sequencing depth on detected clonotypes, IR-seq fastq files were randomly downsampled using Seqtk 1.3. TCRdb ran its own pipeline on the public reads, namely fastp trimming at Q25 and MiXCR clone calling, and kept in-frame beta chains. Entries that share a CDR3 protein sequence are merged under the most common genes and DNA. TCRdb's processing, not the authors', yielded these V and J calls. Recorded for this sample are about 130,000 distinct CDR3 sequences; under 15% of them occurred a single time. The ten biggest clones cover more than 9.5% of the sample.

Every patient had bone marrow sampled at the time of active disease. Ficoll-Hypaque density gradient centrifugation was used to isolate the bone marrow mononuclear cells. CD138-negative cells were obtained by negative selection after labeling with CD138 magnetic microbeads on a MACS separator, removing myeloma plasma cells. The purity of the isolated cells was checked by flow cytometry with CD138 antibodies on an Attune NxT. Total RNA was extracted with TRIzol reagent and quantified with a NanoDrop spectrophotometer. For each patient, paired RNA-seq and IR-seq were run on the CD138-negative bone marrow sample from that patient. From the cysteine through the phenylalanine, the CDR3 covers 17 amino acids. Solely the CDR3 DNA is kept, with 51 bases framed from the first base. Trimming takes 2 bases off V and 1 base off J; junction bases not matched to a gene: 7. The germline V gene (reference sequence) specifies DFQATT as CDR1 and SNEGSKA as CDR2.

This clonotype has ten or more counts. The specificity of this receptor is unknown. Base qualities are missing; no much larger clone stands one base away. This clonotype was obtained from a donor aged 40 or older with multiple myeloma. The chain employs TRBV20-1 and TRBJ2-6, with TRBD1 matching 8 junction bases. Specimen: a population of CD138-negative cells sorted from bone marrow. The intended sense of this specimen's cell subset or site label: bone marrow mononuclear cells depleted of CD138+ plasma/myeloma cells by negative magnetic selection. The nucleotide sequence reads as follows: TGCAGTGCTAGACCACAGGGGGTGCAATCTGGGGCCAACGTCCTGACTTTC. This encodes CSARPQGVQSGANVLTF.